This T cell receptor (beta chain) was retrieved from a study of patients and donors after allogeneic stem cell transplantation. The CDR3 totals 14 residues. The trim removed 6 bases at V and 5 bases at J, leaving 9 bases unmatched. TCRdb ran MiXCR on the RT-PCR reads and lists one entry per CDR3 protein. Altogether more than 7,500 distinct CDR3 sequences are present, approximately 10% being singletons, with the ten largest covering 40% to 60%. This clonotype occurred many times. The V call is TRBV12-3 or TRBV12-4, the J call TRBJ1-1; 7 nucleotides line up with TRBD1. The sequence came from a human donor who was either an allogeneic HSCT recipient or a stem cell or donor lymphocyte infusion donor (not recorded which). It is not recorded whose cells these are; they may come from a transplant donor. Input material: blood, either unsorted or a sorted T cell fraction (not recorded which). DNA for the CDR3: TGTGCCAGCAGCCCGACAGGGTCACGGACTGAAGCTTTCTTT. Protein: CASSPTGSRTEAFF.